These T cell receptor beta chains were read from a single sample in a study of identical twins. MiXCR, run by TCRdb on the 5' RACE reads, gives a single entry per CDR3 protein. The table has some 1,600,000 distinct CDR3 sequences, around 29% seen once. Material: cord blood. The receptors derive from a newborn girl in good health. Each CDR3 is given with its conserved first and last residue. A D gene is named only where the DNA matches it firmly. Clone size is given for some rows only: seen once, a few or many times, or a class if the clone is expanded.

>TRBJ1-1|NA|TRBV12-3/TRBV12-4|few
CASRWTANTEAFF
TGTGCCAGCAGGTGGACAGCTAACACTGAAGCTTTCTTT
>TRBJ2-7|NA|TRBV6-6|NA
CASSSKVARQYF
TGTGCCAGCAGTTCCAAGGTGGCGCGTCAGTACTTC
>TRBJ2-3|TRBD2|TRBV29-1|few
CSALRGTGTDTQYF
TGCAGCGCATTGCGGGGGACTGGCACAGATACGCAGTATTTT
>TRBJ2-1|NA|TRBV5-1|NA
CASSLGVGAHEQFF
TGCGCCAGCAGCTTGGGTGTGGGGGCCCATGAGCAGTTCTTC
>TRBJ1-6|NA|TRBV3-1|NA
CASSLGTPPNSPLHF
TGTGCCAGCAGCCTTGGGACCCCACCCAATTCACCCCTCCACTTT
>TRBJ2-7|TRBD2|TRBV7-2|few
CASSLIGTRSYEQYF
TGTGCCAGCAGCTTAATAGGGACTAGATCGTACGAGCAGTACTTC
>TRBJ2-3|NA|TRBV12-3/TRBV12-4|NA
CASSAGGGGGTDTQYF
TGTGCCAGCAGCGCAGGTGGGGGCGGCGGCACAGATACGCAGTATTTT
>TRBJ1-1|NA|TRBV7-2|many
CASSLEGRYTEAFF
TGTGCCAGCAGCTTAGAGGGTCGGTACACTGAAGCTTTCTTT
>TRBJ1-1|NA|TRBV29-1|NA
CSARRTANTEAFF
TGCAGCGCTAGGAGGACGGCCAACACCGAAGCTTTCTTT
>TRBJ2-2|NA|TRBV9|once
CASSVGGPNTRELFF
TGTGCCAGCAGCGTTGGGGGACCGAACACCAGGGAGCTGTTTTTT
>TRBJ2-4|NA|TRBV7-9|NA
CASSLAQGRFENIQYF
TGTGCCAGCAGCTTAGCGCAGGGAAGGTTTGAAAACATTCAGTACTTC
>TRBJ1-1|TRBD1|TRBV20-1|few
CSASPDRAKDEAFF
TGCAGTGCTAGCCCTGACAGGGCAAAGGATGAAGCTTTCTTT
>TRBJ2-5|TRBD1|TRBV20-1|NA
CSARGARGLFETQYF
TGCAGTGCTAGAGGTGCCAGGGGGCTATTTGAGACCCAGTACTTC
>TRBJ2-3|TRBD2|TRBV3-1|few
CASSWGLAGVPDTQYF
TGTGCCAGCAGCTGGGGACTAGCGGGAGTGCCAGATACGCAGTATTTT
>TRBJ2-4|NA|TRBV20-1|NA
CSANSRPRWYF
TGCAGTGCTAATTCCAGGCCTCGTTGGTACTTC
>TRBJ2-3|TRBD1|TRBV7-2|few
CASSFTRQGTDTQYF
TGTGCCAGCAGCTTCACCCGACAGGGGACAGATACGCAGTATTTT
>TRBJ2-4|TRBD1|TRBV3-1|few
CASSQNRGNIQYF
TGTGCCAGCAGCCAAAACAGGGGAAACATTCAGTACTTC
>TRBJ2-4|TRBD2|TRBV7-2|few
CASNLAGGKNIQYF
TGTGCCAGCAACCTAGCGGGGGGGAAAAACATTCAGTACTTC
>TRBJ2-7|NA|TRBV20-1|few
CSQRRGLASDEQYF
TGCAGTCAGCGTCGGGGGTTGGCCTCCGACGAGCAGTACTTC
>TRBJ2-3|TRBD2|TRBV15|NA
CATSRDGGLAALTDTQYF
TGTGCCACCAGCAGAGATGGAGGACTAGCGGCCCTCACAGATACGCAGTATTTT
>TRBJ2-7|TRBD2|TRBV27|NA
CASSLLAGSNEQYF
TGTGCCAGCAGTTTATTAGCGGGTTCCAATGAGCAGTACTTC
>TRBJ1-2|NA|TRBV28|few
CASSLATLNYGYTF
TGTGCCAGCAGTTTAGCCACCCTCAACTATGGCTACACCTTC
>TRBJ1-5|NA|TRBV15|few
CATSQPNQPQHF
TGTGCCACCAGTCAGCCTAATCAGCCCCAGCATTTT
>TRBJ1-3|NA|TRBV4-2|NA
CASSQDETRRNTIYF
TGTGCCAGCAGCCAAGATGAAACTCGTCGAAACACCATATATTTT
>TRBJ2-1|NA|TRBV2|NA
CASRNRASVGEQFF
TGTGCCAGCCGAAACCGGGCCTCTGTGGGTGAGCAGTTCTTC
>TRBJ1-2|NA|TRBV6-1|few
CASTRVRDTFYGYTF
TGTGCCAGCACCAGGGTCCGGGACACTTTCTATGGCTACACCTTC
>TRBJ1-2|TRBD1|TRBV7-9|NA
CASSFRTGGAGYTF
TGTGCCAGCAGCTTTAGGACAGGGGGCGCTGGCTACACCTTC
>TRBJ2-1|NA|TRBV14|few
CASSQVSYYNEQFF
TGTGCCAGCAGCCAAGTATCTTACTACAATGAGCAGTTCTTC
>TRBJ1-3|TRBD1|TRBV28|NA
CASEQGISSGNTIYF
TGTGCCAGCGAACAGGGGATAAGCTCTGGAAACACCATATATTTT
>TRBJ2-7|NA|TRBV18|few
CASSPRGISSEQYF
TGTGCCAGCTCACCGAGGGGGATAAGTTCCGAGCAGTACTTC
>TRBJ1-4|NA|TRBV16|once
CASSQGAGPYNEKLFF
TGTGCCAGCAGCCAAGGAGCGGGACCTTATAATGAAAAACTGTTTTTT
>TRBJ2-6|NA|TRBV28|NA
CASSRPGTGANVLTF
TGTGCCAGCAGTCGGCCAGGGACTGGGGCCAACGTCCTGACTTTC
>TRBJ2-7|TRBD2|TRBV20-1|NA
CSARGRLAGGLYEQYF
TGCAGTGCTAGAGGTAGACTAGCGGGAGGGCTCTACGAGCAGTACTTC
>TRBJ2-7|TRBD2|TRBV6-2/TRBV6-3|few
CASRQPGLAGVEQYF
TGTGCCAGCAGACAACCGGGACTAGCGGGAGTCGAGCAGTACTTC
>TRBJ1-1|NA|TRBV7-9|NA
CASSLVLTGYDGAFF
TGTGCCAGCAGCTTAGTCCTTACAGGGTATGATGGAGCTTTCTTT
>TRBJ1-1|NA|TRBV7-2|few
CASSVTGWNTEAFF
TGTGCCAGCAGCGTTACAGGGTGGAACACTGAAGCTTTCTTT
>TRBJ2-3|NA|TRBV12-1|NA
CASSFDGPHTDTQYF
TGTGCCAGCAGCTTTGATGGGCCACACACAGATACGCAGTATTTT
>TRBJ2-7|TRBD2|TRBV20-1|few
CSARAGTSGGAYEQYF
TGCAGTGCTAGAGCCGGGACTAGCGGGGGGGCCTACGAGCAGTACTTC
>TRBJ2-7|TRBD2|TRBV12-3/TRBV12-4|few
CASSPTSGKYEQYF
TGTGCCAGCAGTCCGACTAGCGGGAAATACGAGCAGTACTTC
>TRBJ2-7|TRBD2|TRBV28|NA
CASSLAGRETEQYF
TGTGCCAGCAGTTTAGCGGGGAGGGAAACCGAGCAGTACTTC